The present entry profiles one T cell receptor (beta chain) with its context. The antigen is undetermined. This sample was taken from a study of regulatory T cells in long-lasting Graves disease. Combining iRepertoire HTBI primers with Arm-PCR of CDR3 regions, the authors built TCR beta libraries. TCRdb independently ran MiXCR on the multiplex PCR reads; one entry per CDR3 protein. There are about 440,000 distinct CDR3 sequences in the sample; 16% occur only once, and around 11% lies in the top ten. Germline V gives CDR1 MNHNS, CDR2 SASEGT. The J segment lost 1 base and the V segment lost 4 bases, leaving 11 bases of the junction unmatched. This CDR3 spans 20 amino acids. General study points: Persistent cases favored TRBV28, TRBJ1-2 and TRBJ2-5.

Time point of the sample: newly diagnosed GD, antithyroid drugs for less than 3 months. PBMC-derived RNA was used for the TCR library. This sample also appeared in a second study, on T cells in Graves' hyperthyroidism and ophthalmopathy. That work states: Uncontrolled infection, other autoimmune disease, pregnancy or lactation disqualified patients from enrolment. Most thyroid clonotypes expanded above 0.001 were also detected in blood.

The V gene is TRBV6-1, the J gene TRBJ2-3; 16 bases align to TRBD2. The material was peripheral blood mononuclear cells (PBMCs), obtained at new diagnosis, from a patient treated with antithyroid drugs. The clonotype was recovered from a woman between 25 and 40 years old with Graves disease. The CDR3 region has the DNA TGTGCCAGCAGTGGGCCGGGACTAGCGGGAGGGAAGAGCGGCACAGATACGCAGTATTTT. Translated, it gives CASSGPGLAGGKSGTDTQYF.